This paragraph reports one T cell receptor (beta chain). Its antigen is not identified. The data were obtained in a study of cytomegalovirus exposure and HLA in healthy donors. TCRdb keeps only in-frame clones here, not all; method: immunoSEQ multiplex PCR. The table includes roughly 190,000 clones, roughly 82% detected once. The study, taken as a whole, reports: Both high specificity and high sensitivity reportedly marked the classifier's diagnosis of cytomegalovirus status. Some public TCRs appeared in many individuals, while most sequences were rare. The authors confirmed in vitro that three CMV-associated chains were specific for CMV antigens.

The donors were in the roughly 130-subject validation cohort, distinct from the roughly 600-subject first cohort. Trimming shortened V by 1 base and J by 1 base, and 10 bases separated the two germline ends. Germline V gene lookup returns CDR1 SEHNR and CDR2 FQNEAQ (reference sequence). The CDR3 covers 15 residues. The clonotype was recovered from a woman between 18 and 30 years old in good health and CMV-seronegative. V is TRBV7-9 and J is TRBJ1-1; D remains unclear. Sequenced input: PBMCs. CDR3 sequence reads: CASSLDGVQNTEAFF. The CDR3 coding sequence is TGTGCCAGCAGCTTAGATGGAGTCCAGAACACTGAAGCTTTCTTT.